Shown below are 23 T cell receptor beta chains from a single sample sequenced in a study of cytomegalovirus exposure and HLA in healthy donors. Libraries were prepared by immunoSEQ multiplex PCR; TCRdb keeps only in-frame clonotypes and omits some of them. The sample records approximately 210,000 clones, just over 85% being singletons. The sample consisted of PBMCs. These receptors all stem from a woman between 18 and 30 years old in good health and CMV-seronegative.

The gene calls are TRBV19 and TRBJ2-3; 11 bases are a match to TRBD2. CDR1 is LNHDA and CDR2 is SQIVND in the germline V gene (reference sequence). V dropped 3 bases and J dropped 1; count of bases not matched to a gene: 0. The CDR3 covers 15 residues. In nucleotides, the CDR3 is TGTGCCAGTAGTATGGGACTAGCGGGCACAGATACGCAGTATTTT. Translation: CASSMGLAGTDTQYF.

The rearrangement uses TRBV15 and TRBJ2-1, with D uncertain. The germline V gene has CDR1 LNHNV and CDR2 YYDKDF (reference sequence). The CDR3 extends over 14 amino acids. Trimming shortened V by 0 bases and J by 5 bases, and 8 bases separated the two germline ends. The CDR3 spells CATSRDDTDNEQFF. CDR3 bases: TGTGCCACCAGCAGAGATGACACGGACAATGAGCAGTTCTTC.

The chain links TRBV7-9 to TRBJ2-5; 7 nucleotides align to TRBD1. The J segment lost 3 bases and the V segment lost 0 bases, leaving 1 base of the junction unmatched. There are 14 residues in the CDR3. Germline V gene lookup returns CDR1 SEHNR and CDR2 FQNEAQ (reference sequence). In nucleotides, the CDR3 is TGTGCCAGCAGCTTAGCCGACAGGGAAGAGACCCAGTACTTC. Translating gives CASSLADREETQYF.

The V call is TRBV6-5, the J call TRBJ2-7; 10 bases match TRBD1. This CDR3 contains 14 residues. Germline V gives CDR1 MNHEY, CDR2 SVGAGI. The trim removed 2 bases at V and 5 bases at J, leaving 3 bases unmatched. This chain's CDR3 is CASSYKGTGDEQYF. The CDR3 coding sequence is TGTGCCAGCAGTTACAAGGGGACAGGGGACGAGCAGTACTTC.

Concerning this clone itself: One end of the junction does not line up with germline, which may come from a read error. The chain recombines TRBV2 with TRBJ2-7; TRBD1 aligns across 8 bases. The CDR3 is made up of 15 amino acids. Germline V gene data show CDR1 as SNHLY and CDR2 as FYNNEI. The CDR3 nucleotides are TGTGCCAGCAGACCTCCGGACAGGGTCTCCCACGAGCAGTACTTC. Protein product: CASRPPDRVSHEQYF.

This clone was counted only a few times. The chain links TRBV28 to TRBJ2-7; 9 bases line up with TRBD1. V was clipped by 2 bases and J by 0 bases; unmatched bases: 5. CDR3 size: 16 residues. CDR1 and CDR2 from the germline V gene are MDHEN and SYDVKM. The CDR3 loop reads CASSLTGQGLSYEQYF. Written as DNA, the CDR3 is TGTGCCAGCAGTTTAACCGGACAGGGGCTCTCCTACGAGCAGTACTTC. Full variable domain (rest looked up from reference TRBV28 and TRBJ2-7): DVKVTQSSRYLVKRTGEKVFLECVQDMDHENMFWYRQDPGLGLRLIYFSYDVKMKEKGDIPEGYSVSREKKERFSLILESASTNQTSMYLCASSLTGQGLSYEQYFGPGTRLTVT.

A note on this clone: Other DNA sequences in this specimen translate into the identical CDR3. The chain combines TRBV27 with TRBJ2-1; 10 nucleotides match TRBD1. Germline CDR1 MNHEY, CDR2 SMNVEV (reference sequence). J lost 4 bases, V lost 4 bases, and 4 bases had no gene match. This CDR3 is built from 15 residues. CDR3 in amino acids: CASSSGTGAYNEQFF. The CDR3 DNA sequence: TGTGCCAGCAGTTCCGGGACAGGGGCTTACAATGAGCAGTTCTTC.

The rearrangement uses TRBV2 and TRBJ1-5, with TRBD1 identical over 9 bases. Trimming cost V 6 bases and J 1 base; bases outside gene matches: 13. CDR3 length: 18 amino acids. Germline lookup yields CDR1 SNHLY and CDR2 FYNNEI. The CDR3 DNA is TGTGCCAGCAGATCCTTCGGGACAGGGCAGGACAGCAATCAGCCCCAGCATTTT. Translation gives CASRSFGTGQDSNQPQHF.

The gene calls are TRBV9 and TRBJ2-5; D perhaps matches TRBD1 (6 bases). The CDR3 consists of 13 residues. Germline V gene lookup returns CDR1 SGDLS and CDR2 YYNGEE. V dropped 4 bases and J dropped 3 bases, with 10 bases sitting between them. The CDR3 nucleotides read TGTGCCAGCAGCCAGGGGCAGGAAGAGACCCAGTACTTC. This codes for CASSQGQEETQYF. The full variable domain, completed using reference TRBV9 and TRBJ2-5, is DSGVTQTPKHLITATGQRVTLRCSPRSGDLSVYWYQQSLDQGLQFLIQYYNGEERAKGNILERFSAQQFPDLHSELNLSSLELGDSALYFCASSQGQEETQYFGPGTRLLVL.

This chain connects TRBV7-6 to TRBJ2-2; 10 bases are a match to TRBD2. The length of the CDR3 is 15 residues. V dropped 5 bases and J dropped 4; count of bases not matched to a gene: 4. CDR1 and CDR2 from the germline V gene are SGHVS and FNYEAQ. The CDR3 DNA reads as TGTGCCAGCAGCCGTGGACTAGCGGTCACCGGGGAGCTGTTTTTT. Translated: CASSRGLAVTGELFF. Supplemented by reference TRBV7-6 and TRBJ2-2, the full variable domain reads GAGVSQSPRYKVTKRGQDVALRCDPISGHVSLYWYRQALGQGPEFLTYFNYEAQQDKSGLPNDRFSAERPEGSISTLTIQRTEQRDSAMYRCASSRGLAVTGELFFGEGSRLTVL.

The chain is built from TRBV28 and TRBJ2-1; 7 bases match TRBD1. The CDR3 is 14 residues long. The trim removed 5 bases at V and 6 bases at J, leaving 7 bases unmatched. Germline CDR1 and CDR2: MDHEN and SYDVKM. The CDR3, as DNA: TGTGCCAGCAGTGCACAGGGGACGTTCAATGAGCAGTTCTTC. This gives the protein CASSAQGTFNEQFF.

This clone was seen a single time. The CDR3 sequence: CASSETGGPHYEQYF. CDR3 sequence (DNA): TGCGCCAGCAGCGAAACAGGGGGGCCACACTACGAGCAGTACTTC. This chain connects TRBV5-1 to TRBJ2-7; 8 bases map to TRBD1. This CDR3 is 15 amino acids long. The junction had 9 bases not matched to a gene; V was cut back by 4 bases and J by 3 bases. Germline CDR1 is SGHRS and CDR2 is YFSETQ.

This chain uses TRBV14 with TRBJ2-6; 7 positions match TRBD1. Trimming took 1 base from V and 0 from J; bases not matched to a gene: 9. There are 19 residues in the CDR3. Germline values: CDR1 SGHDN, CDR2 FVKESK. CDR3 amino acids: CASSQVAGTASSGANVLTF. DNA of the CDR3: TGTGCCAGCAGCCAAGTAGCCGGGACAGCGAGCTCTGGGGCCAACGTCCTGACTTTC.

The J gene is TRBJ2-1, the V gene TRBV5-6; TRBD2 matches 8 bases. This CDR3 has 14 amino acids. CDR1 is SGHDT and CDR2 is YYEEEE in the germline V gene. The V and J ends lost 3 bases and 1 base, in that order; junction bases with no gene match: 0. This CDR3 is CASSSGGSYNEQFF. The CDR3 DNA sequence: TGTGCCAGCAGCTCGGGGGGGTCCTACAATGAGCAGTTCTTC.

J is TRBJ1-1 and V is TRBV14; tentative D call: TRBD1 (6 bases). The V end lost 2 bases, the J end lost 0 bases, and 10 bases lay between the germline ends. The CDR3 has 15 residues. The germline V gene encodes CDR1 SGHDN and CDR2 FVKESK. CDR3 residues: CASSQRTGLNTEAFF. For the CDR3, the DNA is TGTGCCAGCAGCCAACGTACAGGGCTGAACACTGAAGCTTTCTTT.

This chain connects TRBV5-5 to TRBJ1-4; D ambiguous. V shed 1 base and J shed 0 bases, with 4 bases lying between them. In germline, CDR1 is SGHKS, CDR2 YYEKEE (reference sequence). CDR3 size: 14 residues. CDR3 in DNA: TGTGCCAGCAGCTTGTTAGCAACTAATGAAAAACTGTTTTTT. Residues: CASSLLATNEKLFF.

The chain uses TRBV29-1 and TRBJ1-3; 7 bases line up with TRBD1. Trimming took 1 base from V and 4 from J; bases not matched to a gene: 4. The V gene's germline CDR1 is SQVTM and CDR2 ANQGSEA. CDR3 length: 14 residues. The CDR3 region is CSVEVTGVGNTIYF. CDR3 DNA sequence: TGCAGCGTTGAAGTAACAGGGGTCGGAAACACCATATATTTT.

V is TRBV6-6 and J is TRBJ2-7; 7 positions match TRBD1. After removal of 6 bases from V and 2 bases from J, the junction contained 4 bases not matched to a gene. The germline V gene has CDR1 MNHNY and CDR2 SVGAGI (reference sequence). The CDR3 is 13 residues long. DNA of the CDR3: TGTGCCAGCAGGGTCGGGACAGCCTACGAGCAGTACTTC. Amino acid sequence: CASRVGTAYEQYF.

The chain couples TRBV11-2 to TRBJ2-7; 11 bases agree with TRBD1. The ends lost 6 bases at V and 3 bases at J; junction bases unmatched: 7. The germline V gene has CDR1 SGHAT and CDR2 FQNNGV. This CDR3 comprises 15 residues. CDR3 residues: CASRPDRGRVYEQYF. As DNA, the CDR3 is TGTGCCAGCAGACCGGACAGGGGGCGAGTCTACGAGCAGTACTTC.

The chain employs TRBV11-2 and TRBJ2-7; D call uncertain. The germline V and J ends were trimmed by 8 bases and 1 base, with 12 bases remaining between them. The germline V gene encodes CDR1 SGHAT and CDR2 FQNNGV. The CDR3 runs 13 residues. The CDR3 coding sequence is TGTGCCAGCCGCCGACTGACTTCCTACGAGCAGTACTTC. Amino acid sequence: CASRRLTSYEQYF.

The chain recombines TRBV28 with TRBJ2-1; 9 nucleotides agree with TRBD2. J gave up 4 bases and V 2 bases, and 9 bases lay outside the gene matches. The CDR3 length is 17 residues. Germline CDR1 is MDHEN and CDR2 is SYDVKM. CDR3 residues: CASSLGGRDYAYNEQFF. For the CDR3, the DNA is TGTGCCAGCAGTTTAGGCGGGAGGGACTACGCTTACAATGAGCAGTTCTTC.

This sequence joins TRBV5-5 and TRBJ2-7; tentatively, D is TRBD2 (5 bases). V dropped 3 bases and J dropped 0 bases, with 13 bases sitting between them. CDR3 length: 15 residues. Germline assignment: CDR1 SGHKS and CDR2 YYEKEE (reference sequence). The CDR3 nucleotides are TGTGCCAGCAGCTCCGTTACTAGGAGCTCCTACGAGCAGTACTTC. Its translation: CASSSVTRSSYEQYF.

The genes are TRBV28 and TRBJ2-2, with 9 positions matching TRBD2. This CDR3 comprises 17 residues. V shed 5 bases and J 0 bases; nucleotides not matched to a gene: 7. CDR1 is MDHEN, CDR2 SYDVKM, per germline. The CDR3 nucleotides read TGTGCCAGCAGTCAGCTAGCGGGACCCTCGAACACCGGGGAGCTGTTTTTT. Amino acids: CASSQLAGPSNTGELFF.